This T cell receptor (beta chain) emerged from a study of metastatic and nonmetastatic thyroid tumors. Overall study context: The authors compared repertoires across blood and tumor or nodule tissue from malignant and benign thyroid patients.

Until they underwent thyroid surgery, no patient had received any treatment. TCRdb re-called clones from the PCR reads using MiXCR. The profile shows around 46,000 clones, approximately 20% of them singletons. The CDR3 has 14 residues. CDR1 and CDR2 from the germline V gene are SGHAT and FQNNGV. The V end was cut by 6 bases, the J end by 5 bases, with 16 bases between. This clone was seen ten or more times. Its antigen is not identified. General study points: As reported, TCR beta diversity in blood and tumor was significantly higher in malignant thyroid tumors than in benign nodules.

The J gene is TRBJ1-1, the V gene TRBV11-2; weak D call: TRBD1 (5 bases). The sequenced sample consisted of blood. The receptor was derived from a male donor with papillary thyroid cancer or a benign thyroid nodule (not recorded which). Some clones in this sample may be carry-over from other donors' samples. The CDR3 reads CASRQYKGRTEAFF. CDR3 DNA sequence: TGTGCCAGCAGACAATATAAGGGGCGGACTGAAGCTTTCTTT. The full variable domain, rest sourced from reference TRBV11-2 and TRBJ1-1, is EAGVAQSPRYKIIEKRQSVAFWCNPISGHATLYWYQQILGQGPKLLIQFQNNGVVDDSQLPKDRFSAERLKGVDSTLKIQPAKLEDSAVYLCASRQYKGRTEAFFGQGTRLTVV.